This TCR beta chain was recovered during a study of control samples from healthy donors and cancer patients. Produced via immunoSEQ multiplex PCR; TCRdb's table is partial and in-frame only. This table has 100,000 to 150,000 clones, 80% to 95% appearing once. There are 15 residues in the CDR3. Germline V CDR1 and CDR2: ENHRY, SYGVKD. V lost 3 bases and J lost 4, with 13 bases in between. The receptor was isolated from a man younger than 30 in good health. The chain is built from TRBV10-3 and TRBJ1-5, with TRBD1 as a possible D gene (6 bases). The sequencing sample was made of blood. The CDR3 DNA is TGTGCCATCAGTGACAGGGGTGTAGGAAATCAGCCCCAGCATTTT. Protein: CAISDRGVGNQPQHF.